These 21 T cell receptor beta chains were all obtained from the same sample, sequenced in a study of cytomegalovirus exposure and HLA in healthy donors. 13 Jbeta primers and 60 Vbeta primers were used for the PCR. Sequencing used immunoSEQ multiplex PCR; TCRdb keeps in-frame clones, though not all of them. The data contain 100,000 to 150,000 clones, 74% of them singletons. The source material was PBMCs. Receptors were obtained from a male donor in good health and CMV-seronegative.

The J gene is TRBJ1-5, the V gene TRBV11-1; D gene ambiguous. V lost 2 bases and J lost 3, with 5 bases in between. There are 13 residues in the CDR3. Germline-derived CDR1 and CDR2 are SGHAT and FQDESV (reference sequence). The CDR3 sequence: CASSLSVNQPQHF. In DNA, the CDR3 is TGTGCCAGCAGCTTATCGGTCAATCAGCCCCAGCATTTT.

The chain carries TRBV19 and TRBJ2-3; 9 bases agree with TRBD2. Losses at the gene ends were 10 bases for V and 7 bases for J; bases not matched to a gene: 9. The CDR3 sequence is 13 residues long. CDR1 LNHDA and CDR2 SQIVND come from the germline V gene (reference sequence). The DNA for the CDR3 is TGTGCCACGGCGGGTAGCGGGGGAAATACGCAGTATTTT. It codes for CATAGSGGNTQYF.

In this sample, this clone turned up a few times. J is TRBJ2-6 and V is TRBV6-1, with a tentative D call TRBD2 (5 bases). The CDR3 covers 15 residues. The germline V gene has CDR1 MNHNS and CDR2 SASEGT. Trimming took off 6 bases at V and 0 bases at J, with 9 bases between the two ends. CDR3 loop: CASRLGGSGANVLTF. In nucleotides, the CDR3 is TGTGCCAGCAGACTAGGCGGCTCTGGGGCCAACGTCCTGACTTTC.

The chain combines TRBV2 with TRBJ2-5; D gene ambiguous. V was clipped by 7 bases and J by 5 bases, with 14 bases between them. The length of the CDR3 is 13 residues. Germline CDR1 SNHLY, CDR2 FYNNEI. The CDR3 sequence: CASTNEMLETQYF. CDR3 sequence (DNA): TGTGCCAGCACCAACGAGATGTTGGAGACCCAGTACTTC.

This clone was seen only a few times. The genes are TRBV15 and TRBJ2-7; D may be TRBD2 (6 bases). V was clipped by 0 bases and J by 6 bases, with 12 bases between them. This CDR3 is 14 amino acids long. Germline CDR1 is LNHNV and CDR2 is YYDKDF (reference sequence). The CDR3 region has the DNA TGTGCCACCAGCAGAGATCTAGAAGCGGGCGAGCAGTACTTC. Protein sequence: CATSRDLEAGEQYF.

The V call is TRBV2, the J call TRBJ2-3; TRBD2 matches 8 bases. The J segment lost 1 base and the V segment lost 2 bases, leaving 2 bases of the junction unmatched. The germline gives CDR1 SNHLY, CDR2 FYNNEI. The CDR3 is 15 amino acids. The CDR3 spells CASSESRGGTDTQYF. The CDR3 DNA reads as TGTGCCAGCAGTGAATCGCGGGGGGGCACAGATACGCAGTATTTT. Filled out from reference TRBV2 and TRBJ2-3, the complete variable domain reads EPEVTQTPSHQVTQMGQEVILRCVPISNHLYFYWYRQILGQKVEFLVSFYNNEISEKSEIFDDQFSVERPDGSNFTLKIRSTKLEDSAMYFCASSESRGGTDTQYFGPGTRLTVL.

The chain uses TRBV4-1 and TRBJ2-1; 7 bases match TRBD2. This CDR3 has 12 residues. Germline assignment: CDR1 MGHRA and CDR2 YSYEKL. With V trimmed by 6 bases and J by 8 bases, 4 bases remained unmatched. CDR3 DNA sequence: TGCGCCAGCAGGGGGGGGTCGGATGAGCAGTTCTTC. This gives the protein CASRGGSDEQFF.

CDR3 sequence reads: CASSEQPFTDTQYF. DNA for the CDR3: TGTGCCAGTAGTGAACAGCCTTTCACAGATACGCAGTATTTT. The chain employs TRBV19 and TRBJ2-3; D unresolved. Germline V CDR1 and CDR2: LNHDA, SQIVND (reference sequence). Trimming pared 5 bases from V and 2 bases from J, leaving 11 bases between. The CDR3 spans 14 residues.

V and J are TRBV30 and TRBJ1-4, with TRBD1 as a possible D gene (6 bases). The CDR3 has 15 residues. V shed 3 bases and J shed 11 bases, with 22 bases lying between them. From germline, CDR1 is GTSNPN and CDR2 SVGIG (reference sequence). Here the CDR3 DNA reads TGTGCCTGGAGCCCTACGGGGGGGGCCCAATCGAAACTGTTTTTT. Translation: CAWSPTGGAQSKLFF.

This chain joins TRBV6-5 and TRBJ2-1; D is uncertain. The CDR3 sequence is 13 residues long. Trimming took 8 bases from V and 6 from J, leaving 14 bases between them. The germline CDR1 and CDR2 sequences are MNHEY and SVGAGI. The chain's CDR3 is CASYRRDFNEQFF. DNA of the CDR3: TGTGCCAGCTACCGCCGAGATTTCAATGAGCAGTTCTTC.

The chain is built from TRBV6-4 and TRBJ2-3; D possibly corresponds to TRBD1 (6 bases). CDR1 is MRHNA and CDR2 is SNTAGT in the germline V gene. The CDR3 has 17 amino acids. V was pared by 0 bases and J by 2 bases, with 15 bases between. This CDR3 reads CASSDSYRESTTDTQYF. CDR3 bases: TGTGCCAGCAGTGACTCTTACAGGGAATCCACCACAGATACGCAGTATTTT.

The chain employs TRBV7-6 and TRBJ1-1; TRBD1 might be the D (5 bases). Trimming cost V 5 bases and J 0 bases, with 13 bases left between them. This CDR3 is built from 15 residues. Germline loops: CDR1 SGHVS, CDR2 FNYEAQ. CDR3 nucleotide sequence: TGTGCCAGCAGCCCACGACGGGGGGTGAACACTGAAGCTTTCTTT. It encodes CASSPRRGVNTEAFF.

A remark on this clone: Within the sample, other DNA sequences also encode this same CDR3. The chain links TRBV27 to TRBJ1-4; D possibly corresponds to TRBD1 (5 bases). The CDR3 is 16 residues long. The germline V gene has CDR1 MNHEY and CDR2 SMNVEV (reference sequence). Trimming left V 3 bases short and J 2 bases short, with 13 bases between. The CDR3 loop is CASSFTPTVTNEKLFF. The CDR3 bases are TGTGCCAGCAGTTTTACTCCGACAGTCACTAATGAAAAACTGTTTTTT.

This sequence joins TRBV7-2 and TRBJ2-7, with 8 bases matching TRBD2. This CDR3 has 15 amino acids. Germline values: CDR1 SGHTA, CDR2 FQGNSA. Trimming took 3 bases from V and 0 from J; bases not matched to a gene: 4. CDR3 in amino acids: CASSFVAGGSYEQYF. The CDR3 DNA reads TGTGCCAGCAGCTTTGTGGCGGGAGGCTCCTACGAGCAGTACTTC.

This chain joins TRBV23-1 and TRBJ2-7; TRBD1 agrees at 8 bases. TRBV23-1 belongs to the ORF category, with a function that is uncertain. The CDR3 consists of 14 residues. V shed 7 bases and J 3 bases; nucleotides not matched to a gene: 8. CDR3 loop: CASNPRDRSYEQYF. The CDR3 nucleotides read TGCGCCAGCAATCCCCGGGACAGGAGCTACGAGCAGTACTTC.

With respect to this clone: Other DNA sequences in the same sample also yield this CDR3. This chain connects TRBV7-6 to TRBJ2-1; 7 bases agree with TRBD2. The length of the CDR3 is 16 residues. CDR1 is SGHVS and CDR2 is FNYEAQ in the germline V gene. Germline trimming cut 4 bases from V and 5 bases from J; bases unmatched to any gene: 11. CDR3: CASSSTGLAGNNEQFF. The CDR3, as DNA: TGTGCCAGCAGCTCAACGGGATTAGCGGGCAACAATGAGCAGTTCTTC.

The rearrangement uses TRBV27 and TRBJ2-7; D gene ambiguous. From germline, CDR1 is MNHEY and CDR2 SMNVEV (reference sequence). The CDR3 has 15 residues. V lost 0 bases and J 2 bases, leaving 11 bases between the germline ends. CDR3 bases: TGTGCCAGCAGTTTATCGGGTCCAGGTCCCTACGAGCAGTACTTC. Translating it yields CASSLSGPGPYEQYF.

This clone was picked up one time. The chain joins TRBV5-4 to TRBJ2-1, with D possibly matching TRBD1 (5 bases). The V gene lost 3 bases and the J gene lost 0 bases, with 13 bases spanning the gap. CDR3 length equals 16 residues. Germline lookup yields CDR1 SGHNT and CDR2 YYREEE (reference sequence). DNA of the CDR3: TGTGCCAGCAGCTCAGGGTTCTCTAGCTCCTACAATGAGCAGTTCTTC. The encoded protein is CASSSGFSSSYNEQFF. The variable domain in full, completed from reference TRBV5-4 and TRBJ2-1, reads ETGVTQSPTHLIKTRGQQVTLRCSSQSGHNTVSWYQQALGQGPQFIFQYYREEENGRGNFPPRFSGLQFPNYSSELNVNALELDDSALYLCASSSGFSSSYNEQFFGPGTRLTVL.

This clone occurred a few times. The chain joins TRBV7-3 to TRBJ2-1; maybe TRBD2 (5 bases). The CDR3 loop spans 14 amino acids. V was shortened by 1 base and J by 6 bases, with 10 bases between the two germline ends. Germline loops: CDR1 SGHTA, CDR2 FQGTGA. The CDR3, as DNA: TGTGCCAGCAGCTTAATGGCGGGCGCCAATGAGCAGTTCTTC. Translation: CASSLMAGANEQFF. The full variable domain, completed using reference TRBV7-3 and TRBJ2-1, is GAGVSQTPSNKVTEKGKYVELRCDPISGHTALYWYRQSLGQGPEFLIYFQGTGAADDSGLPNDRFFAVRPEGSVSTLKIQRTERGDSAVYLCASSLMAGANEQFFGPGTRLTVL.

The V call is TRBV7-2, the J call TRBJ2-1; TRBD1 is a possible D gene (5 bases). Germline values: CDR1 SGHTA, CDR2 FQGNSA. There are 14 residues in the CDR3. V gave up 1 base and J gave up 9 bases, with 13 bases separating them. The CDR3 DNA sequence: TGTGCCAGCAGCTTAGAGCAGGGCTCTATTGAGCAGTTCTTC. Translation gives CASSLEQGSIEQFF.

The chain joins TRBV6-5 to TRBJ2-2; maybe TRBD2 (6 bases). Deletions cut 4 bases from V and 1 base from J, with 13 bases between. CDR1 MNHEY and CDR2 SVGAGI come from the germline V gene. The CDR3 has 16 residues. Here the CDR3 reads CASSLILARNTGELFF. CDR3 nucleotide sequence: TGTGCCAGCAGTTTGATACTAGCCCGGAACACCGGGGAGCTGTTTTTT.